This T cell receptor (beta chain) was found in a study of chemoradiotherapy in HPV16-positive cancers. The overall study: A couple of HPV16-positive patients' cells yielded candidate HPV-specific clones and common motifs.

A few counts support this clone. Its antigen is not identified. This CDR3 is 16 amino acids long. Deletions cut 0 bases from V and 0 bases from J, with 11 bases between. Germline CDR1 is LGHNA and CDR2 is YNFKEQ. Sequencing used immunoSEQ multiplex PCR; TCRdb keeps in-frame clones, though not all of them. The repertoire holds thousands of clones, with 85% to 90% as singletons. Study-wide results and limits: Only two HPV16-positive patients supplied the functional HPV-specificity definition. Candidate HPV-specific clones and E7-related TCR motifs grew in tumor during treatment.

The sample was tumor tissue, taken from a patient who underwent chemoradiotherapy. The chain uses TRBV4-2 and TRBJ1-1; D not certain. The TCR originated in a human donor with HPV-associated anogenital cancer. CDR3 sequence (DNA): TGTGCCAGCAGCCAAGATTGGAACAGCATGAACACTGAAGCTTTCTTT. Protein sequence: CASSQDWNSMNTEAFF.